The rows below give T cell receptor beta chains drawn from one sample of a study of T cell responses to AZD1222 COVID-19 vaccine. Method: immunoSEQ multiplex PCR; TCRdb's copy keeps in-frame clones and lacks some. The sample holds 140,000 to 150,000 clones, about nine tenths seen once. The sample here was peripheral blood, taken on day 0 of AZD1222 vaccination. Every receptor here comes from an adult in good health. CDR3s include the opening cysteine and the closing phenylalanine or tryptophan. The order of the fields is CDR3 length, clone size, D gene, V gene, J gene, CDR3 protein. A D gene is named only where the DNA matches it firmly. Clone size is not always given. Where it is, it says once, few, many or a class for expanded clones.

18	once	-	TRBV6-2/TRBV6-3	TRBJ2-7	CASSYSRVPDGTFYEQYF
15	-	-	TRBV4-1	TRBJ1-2	CASSRLARGDYGYTF
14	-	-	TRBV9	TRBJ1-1	CASSGTAQNTEAFF
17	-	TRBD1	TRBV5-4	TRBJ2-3	CASSQTGQGRFMNTQYF
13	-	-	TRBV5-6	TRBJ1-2	CASSLVGRYGYTF
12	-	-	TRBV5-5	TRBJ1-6	CASSFNNSPLHF
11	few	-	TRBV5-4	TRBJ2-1	CASGEYNEQFF
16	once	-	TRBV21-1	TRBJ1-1	CASSKGESRVNTEAFF
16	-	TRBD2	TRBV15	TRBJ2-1	CATSSYGTSDTNEQFF
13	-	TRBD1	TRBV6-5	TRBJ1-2	CASSPDRAWGYTF
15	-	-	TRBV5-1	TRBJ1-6	CASSLVGGDNSPLHF
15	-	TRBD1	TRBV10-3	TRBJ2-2	CAISWGDRGAGELFF
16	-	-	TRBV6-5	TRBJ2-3	CASSYGGDTSTDTQYF
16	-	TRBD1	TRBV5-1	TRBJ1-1	CASSSGQGVRNTEAFF
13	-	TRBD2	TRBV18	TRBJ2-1	CASSPGLGDEQFF
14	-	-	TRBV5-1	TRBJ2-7	CASSSRAQTYEQYF
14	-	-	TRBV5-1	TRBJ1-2	CASSLQGSKEGYTF
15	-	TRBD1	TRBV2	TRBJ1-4	CASRHYRGEGEKLFF